This T cell receptor (beta chain) was identified in a study of cytomegalovirus exposure and HLA in healthy donors (dated by TCRdb to about 2017). About the full investigation: An earlier analysis of some 620 of the donors reported about 300 Gb of sequence data and 90 million to 120 million unique TCR beta sequences obtained from some 170 million T cells. Approximately 310 gigabases of sequencing data and approximately 93 million unique TCR sequences were included in an early release covering about 700 HLA-typed donors. Among the roughly 400 genotyped donors, about 83% belonged to the genetic ancestry cluster associated with self-reported Caucasian donors. The aim of the study was to test whether cataloging public T cell receptors could identify signatures of past pathogen exposure. Using immunosequencing, the study profiled T cell repertoires from 550 to 750 subjects and related those repertoires to cytomegalovirus serostatus. Besides the first cohort of hundreds of subjects, a separate validation cohort made up of 95 to 150 different subjects was used. To predict cytomegalovirus infection status, the study combined high-throughput TCR immunosequencing, statistical association of individual TCRs with disease status, and machine learning. A later analysis re-examined previously published TCR beta repertoires from hundreds of donors and added high-resolution HLA genotyping to investigate patterns of TCR occurrence. Rather than drawing on any new phenotypic data, the later analysis identified candidate immune exposures from TCR beta sequences and the way those sequences occurred across donors. An earlier analysis of approximately 630 of the donors applied high-throughput TCR beta sequencing to assess whether each TCR beta V gene segment acted as functional or pseudogenic. Alongside the repertoire data, information on donor age, sex, ethnicity and CMV serostatus was compiled. A later genetic analysis used genome-wide SNP genotypes for 398 of the 666 donors, treating that subset as a discovery cohort. All discovery cohort repertoires had been generated on a single sequencing platform. Both class I and class II loci were covered by HLA typing, at four-digit resolution. Typing coverage differed by locus: A, B, C, DRB1 and DQB1 were typed in about 629-630 donors, DQA1 in approximately 520, DPA1 in 600 to 610, and DPB1 in just under 480. Roughly 5 DR-DQ haplotypes were handled as single units for association and clustering, since linkage in the cohort was strong. Across about 380 genotyped donors of the cohort, an average of roughly 250,000 unique TCR beta nucleotide sequences per donor were sequenced, and roughly 18% of those sequences were non-productive.

Trimming costs V 1 base and J 1 base, and their ends lie 5 bases apart. Looking up the germline V gene yields CDR1 LGHNA and CDR2 YSLEER. Measured from the cysteine to the phenylalanine, the CDR3 is 15 residues long. The DNA shown is the 45-base CDR3, in frame from base 1. As concerns this clone: Its recognized antigen is unknown.

Library preparation used the immunoSEQ multiplex PCR assay. A mixture of 60 forward primers for TCR Vbeta segments and 13 reverse primers for TCR Jbeta segments was used in the multiplex PCR. Amplification of the CDR3 region of rearranged TCR beta genes was performed with a multiplex PCR assay on genomic DNA. The amplified TCR beta libraries were sequenced on the Illumina HiSeq System as 87-base-pair reads. The paper's processing steps were these. Across the 500 to 850 repertoires, a later analysis counted 75 million to 90 million unique TCR beta chains, 9.5 million to 13 million of which were shared by at least two donors. Raw reads were error-corrected and collapsed into unique sequences by a nearest-neighbor algorithm in which closely related sequences were merged to remove PCR and sequencing errors. CDR3 sequences were aligned to IMGT reference sequences to assign V, D and J gene segments. Each retained sequence needed at least a six-nucleotide match to both a V gene segment and a J gene segment. A rearrangement was called productive if the CDR3 had no stop codons and remained in frame with V and J, and every other rearrangement was called non-productive. Following IMGT convention, CDR3 was defined as the stretch from the second conserved V-encoded cysteine up to the conserved J-encoded phenylalanine. The earlier analysis of 587 of the donors excluded any sequence lacking an unambiguous match to a single V gene segment. An earlier analysis of almost 600 of the donors classified V segments as functional when productive rearrangements were above 56.7% and as segregating when the standard deviation between donors was above 5%. To diagnose cytomegalovirus status from the catalog of TCR beta chain sequences, a statistical classification framework was built. In a later analysis, TCR nucleotide sequences were compared against IMGT/GENE-DB human TR gene sequences so that V and J genes could be assigned. Using the TCRdist pipeline, a later analysis assigned CDR3 sequences along with most-parsimonious VDJ recombination scenarios. In a later analysis, each TCR beta chain was defined by its CDR3 amino acid sequence together with its V-gene family, and reads without a unique V-gene family were excluded. To address suspected cross-contamination and a sequencing artifact, a later analysis removed around 600 highly shared, low-generation-probability nucleotide sequences. In a later analysis, a clonal expansion index for each public chain was calculated from normalized within-repertoire ranks of inferred template counts. Generation probabilities in a later analysis came from a VDJ recombination model fitted to out-of-frame rearrangements, and those results were checked against IGoR. In a later analysis, hypergeometric tests were used to score TCR-TCR, TCR-HLA and TCR-CMV co-occurrence, with a repertoire-size bias correction applied to TCR pairs. A later analysis estimated false discovery rates by permuting HLA or CMV assignments 20 times. In a later analysis, co-occurring TCRs were grouped with DBSCAN, and TCRdist sequence similarity was added when clustering was performed within HLA-allele-positive subsets. Co-occurrence clustering excluded repertoires with fewer than 30,000 or more than 120,000 public chains, plus five with anomalous nucleotide sharing. Drawn from immuneACCESS, this table holds only the in-frame rearrangements with V and J called that TCRdb kept. Clones are partly lost; checked studies trace under half to an unresolved V gene and leave the rest unexplained. V, J and clone size are taken as reported in that table, and D and trimming were inferred from the DNA itself. The sample's table covers about 130,000 clones. The top ten constitute approximately 1.5% of the sample.

The cohort comprised several hundred healthy bone marrow donors. At the time of sampling, all cohort members were nominally healthy, though unrecorded immune exposures were likely present. The donor was CMV seronegative and was included in the group of a few hundred seronegative cohort members. A peripheral blood sample was provided by each donor, and peripheral blood mononuclear cells were used for TCR beta sequencing. Genomic DNA was extracted from the blood cell samples with the Qiagen DNeasy Blood Extraction Kit. Broad study findings and their caveats: Because some donors lacked HLA typing at each locus, the association tests relied only on the typed subset. The only immune exposure information available for the cohort was CMV serostatus. Strong co-occurrence of HLA alleles, especially DR and DQ, made assigning TCR associations to individual alleles difficult. The authors suggested that the approach could potentially be extended to other disease states and immunological phenotypes. Specific HLA alleles were associated with 18,000 or so TCR beta sequences at a false discovery rate of 0.05 in a later analysis. In a later analysis, most CMV-associated TCR beta chains were found to appear HLA-restricted, with HLA associations seemingly driven largely by CMV exposure. Only TCR beta chains were sequenced in this cohort, and the absence of alpha or paired-chain data limited detectable features. The earlier analysis of around 600 of the donors excluded some 16 rarely observed V segments, including chromosome 9 orphons, because counts were too low. A later analysis found that TCR association rates varied across HLA loci, with DRB1 alleles showing the most associated TCRs and HLA-C alleles the fewest. A later analysis reported that several top co-occurrence clusters appeared linked to parvovirus B19, influenza, CMV and Epstein-Barr virus. A total of 150 to 200 TCR beta chains were listed by the study as associated with cytomegalovirus. An association between a missense DCLRE1C variant and V-gene and J-gene trimming of TCR beta chains was found in a later genetic analysis and replicated in an independent cohort. Across donors, most TCR sequences were observed very rarely, whereas some public TCRs were present in many individuals. The sequencing pipeline was judged likely to have produced a cluster of highly shared sequence variants as a technical artifact. In a later analysis, HLA-associated TCR beta chains showed more clonal expansion and lower generation probabilities than non-associated chains that were equally common. Compared with the approximately 700-donor mean, donors in an Asian-associated ancestry cluster had fewer N-insertions in productive TCRs, according to a later genetic analysis. Because the 87-base-pair reads could not distinguish some IMGT-functional V segments, including TRBV6-2 and TRBV6-3, those segments were excluded. An earlier analysis of 587 of the donors showed that most TCR beta V segments appeared in productive rearrangements either about 87% or about 30% of the time, which broadly matched IMGT annotations. Cytomegalovirus status was reported to be diagnosed by the classifier with high specificity and sensitivity in both the original and validation cohorts. In vitro tests confirmed that three of the cytomegalovirus-associated TCR beta chains recognize cytomegalovirus antigens. The presence/absence analyses assumed that sequencing depth was roughly uniform across donors, and that assumption may not be true. A further reported finding was that TCR beta sequences accurately predicted the HLA-A and HLA-B alleles for most subjects in the first cohort. Correlated functional status among segregating V segments might be attributable to linkage disequilibrium, but an unknown experimental factor could not be ruled out.

The sequence links TRBV4-3 to TRBJ2-6, with the identity of the D gene unclear. The clonotype comes from a middle-aged woman in good health and CMV-seronegative. Input material: PBMCs. The nucleotide sequence is given as TGCGCCAGCAGCCAAGGAGATTCTGGGGCCAACGTCCTGACTTTC. It encodes CASSQGDSGANVLTF.